The T cell receptor beta chain described here comes from a study of T cell responses to AZD1222 COVID-19 vaccine. Looked up from germline, CDR1 is SEHNR and CDR2 is FQNEAQ (reference sequence). CDR3 length: 14 amino acids. Trimming pared 4 bases from V and 9 bases from J, leaving 16 bases between. Study observations and caveats: Females outnumbered males among donors, who were mostly white British; clonal diversity was possibly underestimated.

TCRdb's table, derived via immunoSEQ multiplex PCR, lists solely in-frame clones and lacks some. The sample includes some 150,000 clones, approximately 88% of them seen just once. Details on this clone: Its antigen is still unknown.

This material consisted of peripheral blood, taken on day 0 of AZD1222 vaccination. The receptor comes from an adult in good health. The chain recombines TRBV7-9 with TRBJ2-1; D gene ambiguous. The CDR3: CASSSLPQEAEQFF. The CDR3 nucleotides read TGTGCCAGCAGCTCGCTCCCACAAGAGGCTGAGCAGTTCTTC.